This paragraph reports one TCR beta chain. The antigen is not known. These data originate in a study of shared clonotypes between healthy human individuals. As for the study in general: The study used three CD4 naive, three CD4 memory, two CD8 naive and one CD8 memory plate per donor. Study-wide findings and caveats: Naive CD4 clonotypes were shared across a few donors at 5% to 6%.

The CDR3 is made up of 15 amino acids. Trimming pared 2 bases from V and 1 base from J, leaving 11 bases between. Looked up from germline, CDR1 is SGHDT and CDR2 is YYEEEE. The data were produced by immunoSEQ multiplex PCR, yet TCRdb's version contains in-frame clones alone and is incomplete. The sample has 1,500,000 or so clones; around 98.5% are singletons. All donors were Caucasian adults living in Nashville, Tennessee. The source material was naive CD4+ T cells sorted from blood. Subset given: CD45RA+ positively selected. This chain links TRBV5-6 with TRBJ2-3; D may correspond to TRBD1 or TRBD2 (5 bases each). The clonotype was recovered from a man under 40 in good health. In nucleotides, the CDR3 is TGTGCCAGCAGCTTAATGAGGGGTCGCACAGATACGCAGTATTTT. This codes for CASSLMRGRTDTQYF.